This TCR beta chain originates from a study of OX40 agonist ivuxolimab in advanced cancers. In the study overall: Patients achieving partial responses numbered three: one hepatocellular carcinoma case and two cutaneous melanoma cases.

General study findings and limits: Expanded clones were, on average, more numerous in CD8+ T cells than in CD4+.

As for this clone: Its antigen is undetermined.

TCRdb's table, derived via immunoSEQ multiplex PCR, lists solely in-frame clones and lacks some. The data contain tens of thousands of clones, approximately 81% of them singletons. This sample comprised CD4+ or CD8+ T cells sorted from blood, obtained in a trial of the OX40 agonist ivuxolimab. This TCR derives from an adult with an advanced solid tumor such as melanoma, head and neck, liver or kidney cancer.

The CDR3 sequence is CASSPQIQEPDGYTF. In DNA form, the CDR3 reads TGTGCCAGCTCACCCCAAATACAGGAGCCGGATGGCTACACCTTC. The V gene is TRBV18, the J gene TRBJ1-2; a possible D gene is TRBD1 (5 bases). Trimming removed 3 bases at V and 6 bases at J, with 17 bases between. Per germline, CDR1 KGHSH and CDR2 LQKENI. The CDR3 extends over 15 amino acids.